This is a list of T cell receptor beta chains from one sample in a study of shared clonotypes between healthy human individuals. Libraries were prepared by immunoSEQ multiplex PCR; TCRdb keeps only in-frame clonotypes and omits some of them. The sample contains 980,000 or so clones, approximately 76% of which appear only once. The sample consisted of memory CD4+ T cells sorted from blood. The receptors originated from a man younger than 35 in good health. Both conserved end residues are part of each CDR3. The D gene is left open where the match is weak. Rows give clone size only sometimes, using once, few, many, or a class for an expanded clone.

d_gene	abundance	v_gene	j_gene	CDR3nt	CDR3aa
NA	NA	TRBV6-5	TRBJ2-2	TGTGCTGGTAAGATGGCTAGCGTGGGCGGGGAGCTGTTTTTT	CAGKMASVGGELFF
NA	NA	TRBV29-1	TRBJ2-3	TGCAGCGTTCGGGGGAGTAGCACAGATACGCAGTATTTT	CSVRGSSTDTQYF
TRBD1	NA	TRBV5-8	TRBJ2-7	TGTGCCAGCAGCCCCCGGGACAGGGCACTCGAGCAGTACTTC	CASSPRDRALEQYF
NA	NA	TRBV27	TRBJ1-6	TGTGCCAGCAGTCCCCTCCGGGGAAATAATTCACCCCTCCACTTT	CASSPLRGNNSPLHF
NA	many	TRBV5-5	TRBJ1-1	TGTGCCAGCAGCTTGGCGGCAGCCTCTCTCACTGAAGCTTTCTTT	CASSLAAASLTEAFF
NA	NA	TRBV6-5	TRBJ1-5	TGTGCCAGCAGTTACTCTGCCGGGGACCGTTTTCAGCCCCAGCATTTT	CASSYSAGDRFQPQHF
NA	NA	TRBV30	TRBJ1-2	TGTGCCTGGAGTGAACCGGTGCAGAGCTATGGCTACACCTTC	CAWSEPVQSYGYTF
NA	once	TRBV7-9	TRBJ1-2	TGTGCCAGCAGCTCGGATCGATTTCTGGCGGGGGCCTATGGCTACACCTTC	CASSSDRFLAGAYGYTF
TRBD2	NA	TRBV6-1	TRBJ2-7	TGTGCCAGCAAACTGGAGAGCGGGAGTTTTTACGAGCAGTACTTC	CASKLESGSFYEQYF
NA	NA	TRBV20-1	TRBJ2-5	TGCAGTGCTGTAGGGGCAGAGACCCAGTACTTC	CSAVGAETQYF
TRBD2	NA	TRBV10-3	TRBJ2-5	TGTGCCATCATCCTCTTTGGGCACCTCAGGATGCGGGAGCGAGAGACCCAGTACTTC	CAIILFGHLRMRERETQYF
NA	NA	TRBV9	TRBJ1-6	TGTGCCAGCAGCGTCGGGGCAGGAGATAATTCACCCCTCCACTTT	CASSVGAGDNSPLHF